The sequence of this TCR beta chain was determined in a study of cytomegalovirus exposure and HLA in healthy donors (dated by TCRdb to about 2017). Concerning the study at large: According to an earlier analysis of several hundred of the donors, 150 million to 200 million T cells yielded 90 million to 140 million unique TCR beta sequences and roughly 280 Gb of sequence data. Across under 500 genotyped donors of the cohort, an average of roughly 250,000 unique TCR beta nucleotide sequences per donor were sequenced, and 15% to 20% of those sequences were non-productive. Donor age, sex, ethnicity and CMV serostatus were collected together with the repertoire data. The T cell repertoires of around 670 subjects were profiled by immunosequencing and related to cytomegalovirus serostatus. All discovery cohort repertoires had been generated using a single sequencing platform. Besides the first cohort of about 730 subjects, a separate validation cohort made up of 120 different subjects was used. HLA typing included class I and class II loci at four-digit resolution. An early release covering some 640 HLA-typed donors comprised 300 to 350 gigabases of sequencing data and 85 million to 100 million unique TCR sequences. Genome-wide SNP genotypes for about 65% of the 666 donors were used in a later genetic analysis, which treated that subset as a discovery cohort. Several DR-DQ haplotypes were treated as single units for association and clustering because of strong linkage in the cohort. Of the roughly 430 genotyped donors, approximately 80% fell in the genetic ancestry cluster associated with self-reported Caucasian donors. The study aimed to test whether signatures of past pathogen exposure could be identified by cataloging public T cell receptors. The number of typed donors differed by locus: about 629-630 for A, B, C, DRB1 and DQB1; 500 to 550 for DQA1; some 610 for DPA1; and roughly 450 for DPB1. Rather than using new phenotypic data, the later analysis identified candidate immune exposures from TCR beta sequences and from how often those sequences occurred across donors. To decide whether each TCR beta V gene segment behaved as functional or pseudogenic, an earlier analysis of some 570 of the donors relied on high-throughput TCR beta sequencing. The study combined high-throughput TCR immunosequencing, statistical association of individual TCRs with disease status, and machine learning to predict cytomegalovirus infection status. A later analysis re-analyzed previously published TCR beta repertoires from 500 to 700 donors and added high-resolution HLA genotyping to study TCR occurrence patterns.

Points the paper makes about the study in general: Compared with the roughly 600-donor mean, donors in an Asian-associated ancestry cluster had fewer N-insertions in productive TCRs, according to a later genetic analysis. While some public TCRs were present in many individuals, most TCR sequences turned up only very rarely across donors. Presence/absence analyses assumed roughly uniform sequencing depth across donors, an assumption that may not hold. The study listed over 150 TCR beta chains as associated with cytomegalovirus. In a later analysis, TCR association rates were found to vary across HLA loci, with the most associated TCRs seen for DRB1 alleles and the fewest for HLA-C alleles. CMV serostatus was the only immune exposure information available for the cohort. This cohort had only TCR beta chains sequenced, and the lack of alpha or paired-chain data limited which features could be detected. An association between a missense DCLRE1C variant and V-gene and J-gene trimming of TCR beta chains was found in a later genetic analysis and replicated in an independent cohort. Several of the top co-occurrence clusters appeared to be linked to parvovirus B19, influenza, CMV and Epstein-Barr virus, according to a later analysis. Because counts were too low, roughly 16 rarely observed V segments, including chromosome 9 orphons, were left out of the earlier analysis of 587 of the donors. A further reported finding was that TCR beta sequences accurately predicted the HLA-A and HLA-B alleles for most subjects in the first cohort. A later analysis found that HLA-associated TCR beta chains were more clonally expanded and had lower generation probabilities than equally common non-associated chains. In vitro tests confirmed that a few of the cytomegalovirus-associated TCR beta chains recognize cytomegalovirus antigens. Correlated functional status among segregating V segments might be attributable to linkage disequilibrium, but an unknown experimental factor could not be ruled out. In an earlier analysis of around 600 of the donors, most TCR beta V segments were observed in productive rearrangements about 90% or about 30% of the time, broadly matching IMGT annotations. The classifier was reported to diagnose cytomegalovirus status with high specificity and sensitivity in both the original and validation cohorts. Because some donors lacked HLA typing at each locus, the association tests relied only on the typed subset. A later analysis found that most CMV-associated TCR beta chains appeared HLA-restricted, with HLA associations seemingly driven largely by CMV exposure. Strong co-occurrence of HLA alleles, especially DR and DQ, made assigning TCR associations to individual alleles difficult. A later analysis associated about 16,000 TCR beta sequences with specific HLA alleles at a false discovery rate of 0.05. A cluster of highly shared sequence variants was judged likely to represent a technical artifact of the sequencing pipeline. The authors suggested that the approach could potentially be generalized to other disease states and immunological phenotypes.

The cohort comprised 550 to 700 healthy bone marrow donors. At the time of sampling, all cohort members were nominally healthy, though unrecorded immune exposures were likely present. The donor was CMV seronegative and was included in the group of several hundred seronegative cohort members. A peripheral blood sample was collected from each donor, and TCR beta sequencing was performed on peripheral blood mononuclear cells. The Qiagen DNeasy Blood Extraction Kit was used to extract genomic DNA from the blood cell samples. Library prep was done by the immunoSEQ multiplex PCR assay. The multiplex PCR relied on a mix of 60 forward primers for TCR Vbeta segments and 13 reverse primers for TCR Jbeta segments. The CDR3 region of rearranged TCR beta genes was amplified from genomic DNA with a multiplex PCR assay. Amplified TCR beta libraries were sequenced as 87-base-pair reads on the Illumina HiSeq System. Regarding the original processing steps: A later analysis counted tens of millions of unique TCR beta chains across the 666 repertoires, and roughly 11 million of these chains were shared by at least two donors. To remove PCR and sequencing errors, raw reads were error-corrected and collapsed into unique sequences using a nearest-neighbor algorithm that merged closely related sequences. To assign V, D and J gene segments, CDR3 sequences were aligned to IMGT reference sequences. Each retained sequence needed at least a six-nucleotide match to both a V gene segment and a J gene segment. A rearrangement counted as productive if the CDR3 had no stop codons and remained in frame with V and J, and every other rearrangement counted as non-productive. Following IMGT convention, CDR3 was defined as the stretch from the second conserved V-encoded cysteine to the conserved J-encoded phenylalanine. Sequences without an unambiguous match to a single V gene segment were excluded from the earlier analysis of about 630 of the donors. In an earlier analysis of roughly 600 of the donors, a V segment was called functional when productive rearrangements were above 56.7%, and segregating when the standard deviation between donors exceeded 5%. To diagnose cytomegalovirus status from the catalog of TCR beta chain sequences, a statistical classification framework was built. V and J gene assignment, in a later analysis, came from comparing TCR nucleotide sequences with IMGT/GENE-DB human TR gene sequences. In a later analysis, CDR3 sequences and most-parsimonious VDJ recombination scenarios were assigned using the TCRdist pipeline. In a later analysis, every TCR beta chain was defined by the combination of its CDR3 amino acid sequence and its V-gene family, and reads without a unique V-gene family were dropped. As a way to deal with suspected cross-contamination and a sequencing artifact, a later analysis dropped hundreds of nucleotide sequences that were highly shared and had low generation probability. A later analysis calculated a clonal expansion index for each public chain from normalized within-repertoire ranks of inferred template counts. Generation probabilities in a later analysis came from a VDJ recombination model fitted to out-of-frame rearrangements, and those results were checked against IGoR. A later analysis scored TCR-TCR, TCR-HLA and TCR-CMV co-occurrence with hypergeometric tests, applying a repertoire-size bias correction to TCR pairs. A later analysis estimated false discovery rates by permuting HLA or CMV assignments 20 times. A later analysis grouped co-occurring TCRs with DBSCAN, adding TCRdist sequence similarity when clustering within HLA-allele-positive subsets. Repertoires with fewer than 30,000 or more than 120,000 public chains were left out of co-occurrence clustering, as were five repertoires with anomalous nucleotide sharing. The table was pulled from immuneACCESS by TCRdb, which kept in-frame rearrangements only. Such tables lose some clones; where checked, under half of the loss comes from unresolved V genes, and the rest has no known cause. The V and J calls and the clone size are those of that table, but D and trimming were determined from the DNA. The sample has over 85,000 clones on record, around 85% of them singletons. The top ten constitute less than 2% of the sample.

With regard to this clone: It lacks a known antigen. The junction and the germline gene differ at one end; a read error may be behind it.

The sequenced material came from PBMCs. The TCR sequence derives from a man aged 40-50 years in good health and CMV-seronegative.

The CDR3 protein sequence reads: CASSVAVQGANGYTF. The bases are TGTGCCAGCAGCGTAGCGGTACAGGGGGCAAATGGCTACACCTTC. Recombination linked TRBV7-9 to TRBJ1-2, with TRBD1 identical over 9 junction bases. CDR1 is given as SEHNR and CDR2 as FQNEAQ, both from the germline V gene (reference sequence). Including cysteine and phenylalanine, the CDR3 has 15 amino acids. The CDR3 DNA has 45 bases and is translated from base 1.